This entry lists 3 T cell receptor beta chains sequenced from one sample in a study of shared clonotypes between healthy human individuals. The table came from immunoSEQ multiplex PCR; TCRdb's copy has only in-frame clones and leaves some out. The sample carries 550,000 to 700,000 clones, around 78% recorded once. Sequenced material: memory CD4+ T cells sorted from blood. As for subset: CD45RA-negative fraction. These receptors were obtained from a woman aged 25 to 39 in good health.

This clone was observed a single time. The CDR3 nucleotides read TGTGCCAGCAGCCAGACCGGTGTTAATGAAAAACTGTTTTTT. Amino acids: CASSQTGVNEKLFF. This sequence joins TRBV7-9 and TRBJ1-4; D is undetermined. CDR1 is SEHNR, CDR2 FQNEAQ, per germline (reference sequence). This CDR3 is 14 amino acids long. V was pared by 5 bases and J by 4 bases, with 11 bases between. Using reference TRBV7-9 and TRBJ1-4 for the parts outside the CDR3, the full variable domain is DTGVSQNPRHKITKRGQNVTFRCDPISEHNRLYWYRQTLGQGPEFLTYFQNEAQLEKSRLLSDRFSAERPKGSFSTLEIQRTEQGDSAMYLCASSQTGVNEKLFFGSGTQLSVL.

Notes on this clone: At one of its ends the junction is not consistent with the germline gene, which may arise from a read error. V gene TRBV12-5 combines with J gene TRBJ2-3; 8 positions agree with TRBD1. Germline CDR1 is LGHNT and CDR2 is FRNRAP. CDR3 length: 13 residues. The CDR3 loop reads CASGLAGGDKQYF. The CDR3, as DNA: TGTGCTAGTGGTTTGGCAGGGGGCGATAAGCAGTATTTT.

This chain joins TRBV9 and TRBJ1-4, with 7 bases aligning to TRBD1. The CDR3 runs 14 residues. The junction had 8 bases not matched to a gene; V was cut back by 7 bases and J by 5 bases. CDR1 and CDR2 from the germline V gene are SGDLS and YYNGEE. The CDR3 loop reads CASRGGQLNEKLFF. For the CDR3, the DNA is TGTGCCAGCCGCGGGGGACAGCTGAATGAAAAACTGTTTTTT.